One sample yielded the 23 T cell receptor beta chains listed below, sequenced in a study of Tregs in tolerant kidney transplant recipients. The protocol was immunoSEQ multiplex PCR, while the TCRdb copy is restricted to in-frame clones and leaves out a portion. The table for this sample gives 50,000 or so clones. This sample comprised CD4+ T cells from blood, obtained before the transplant. Receptors were obtained from a human donor who received a combined kidney and bone marrow transplant.

Concerning this clone: Coverage ceases 3 residues before the CDR3 finishes, and the germline J gene fills in the end. The rearrangement links TRBV18 to TRBJ2-2; 13 bases line up with TRBD2. The CDR3 runs 18 residues. Germline V CDR1 and CDR2: KGHSH, LQKENI. V trimming: 1 base; J trimming: 5 bases; junction bases outside the gene matches: 7. This CDR3 reads CASSPRGLAGARTGELFF. CDR3 DNA, as far as it was read: TGTGCCAGCTCACCACGAGGACTAGCGGGGGCGCGAACCGGGGAG. The variable domain in full, completed from reference TRBV18 and TRBJ2-2, reads NAGVMQNPRHLVRRRGQEARLRCSPMKGHSHVYWYRQLPEEGLKFMVYLQKENIIDESGMPKERFSAEFPKEGPSILRIQQVVRGDSAAYFCASSPRGLAGARTGELFFGEGSRLTVL.

Of note for this clone: From the germline J gene comes the end of the CDR3, since the read stops 3 residues before it. The gene calls are TRBV5-1 and TRBJ2-2; either TRBD1 or TRBD2 may supply D (7 bases each). Trimming pared 1 base from V and 5 bases from J, leaving 12 bases between. CDR1 SGHRS and CDR2 YFSETQ come from the germline V gene. The CDR3 has 15 amino acids. The CDR3 sequence: CASSLTGEGTGELFF. CDR3 DNA (partial): TGCGCCAGCAGCTTGACAGGGGAGGGAACCGGGGAG.

Partial CDR3 DNA: TGTGCCAGCAGCTTAGCGCCTAGCGGGGTCTACAATGAG. Amino acid sequence: CASSLAPSGVYNE. The entire CDR3 sequence reads CASSLAPSGVYNEQFF. The rearrangement links TRBV7-2 to TRBJ2-1, with 9 positions matching TRBD2. The read stops 3 residues short of the end of the CDR3; the missing end is completed from the germline J gene. Trimming took 0 bases from V and 3 from J; bases not matched to a gene: 3. This CDR3 is built from 16 residues. CDR1 and CDR2 (germline): SGHTA, FQGNSA. The full variable domain, completed using reference TRBV7-2 and TRBJ2-1, is GAGVSQSPSNKVTEKGKDVELRCDPISGHTALYWYRQSLGQGLEFLIYFQGNSAPDKSGLPSDRFSAERTGGSVSTLTIQRTQQEDSAVYLCASSLAPSGVYNEQFFGPGTRLTVL.

A note on this clone: The read ends 3 residues shy of where the CDR3 ends; the end is completed using the germline J gene. V and J are TRBV7-9 and TRBJ1-2; D is perhaps TRBD1 (6 bases). Per germline, CDR1 SEHNR and CDR2 FQNEAQ (reference sequence). Trimming removed 4 bases at V and 6 bases at J, with 18 bases between. There are 15 residues in the CDR3. The CDR3 reads CASSSRTGNGNGYTF. The DNA read from the CDR3 is TGTGCCAGCAGCTCACGCACAGGGAATGGAAATGGC.

A remark on this clone: Sequencing ends 3 residues short of the CDR3 end; the germline J gene provides the rest. The chain has TRBV18 and TRBJ1-1; 7 bases line up with TRBD1. V lost 5 bases and J lost 4; bases outside the gene matches: 7. Germline V gene sequence: CDR1 KGHSH, CDR2 LQKENI. This CDR3 is 14 amino acids long. This chain's CDR3 is CASSTTAGGTEAFF. The DNA read from the CDR3 is TGTGCCAGCTCAACCACCGCAGGGGGCACTGAA.

As concerns this clone: The CDR3 end falls 3 residues outside the read, so it is completed with the germline J gene. The chain carries TRBV6-2 or TRBV6-3 and TRBJ2-5; D is possibly TRBD2 (6 bases). V was shortened by 0 bases and J by 1 base, with 12 bases between the two germline ends. CDR1 and CDR2 from the germline V gene are MNHEY and SVGEGT. CDR3 length: 16 amino acids. The sequenced part of the CDR3 DNA is TGTGCCAGCAGTTACTCGTCCGGGGGAGGCCAAGAGACC. Protein sequence: CASSYSSGGGQET. The full CDR3 protein reads CASSYSSGGGQETQYF.

CDR3 protein: CASRLLAGSYEQYF. CDR3 bases read: TGTGCCAGCAGACTCCTAGCGGGCTCCTACGAG. The J gene is TRBJ2-7, the V gene TRBV6-2 or TRBV6-3, with 8 bases identical to TRBD2. The read falls 3 residues short of the CDR3 end, and the missing part is taken from the germline J gene. The junction had 4 bases not matched to a gene; V was cut back by 6 bases and J by 0 bases. The CDR3 runs 14 residues. Per the germline V gene, CDR1 is MNHEY and CDR2 is SVGEGT.

Notes on this clone: The CDR3 end is not reached by the read, which stops 3 residues before it; the germline J gene fills it in. This chain connects TRBV19 to TRBJ1-2, with D maybe TRBD1 (5 bases). Germline loops: CDR1 LNHDA, CDR2 SQIVND (reference sequence). This CDR3 has 14 residues. The germline V and J ends were trimmed by 6 bases and 6 bases, with 17 bases remaining between them. This chain's CDR3 is CASRMGHGDHGYTF. CDR3 DNA, as far as it was read: TGTGCCAGTAGGATGGGGCACGGTGATCATGGC.

With respect to this clone: The read finishes 3 residues shy of the CDR3 end, and the germline J gene is used to complete it. The chain has TRBV19 and TRBJ2-5; tentative D call: TRBD2 (5 bases). V was shortened by 5 bases and J by 7 bases, with 14 bases between the two germline ends. CDR3 size: 13 residues. From germline, CDR1 is LNHDA and CDR2 SQIVND (reference sequence). CDR3 region: CASSSGPAGTQYF. CDR3 DNA, as far as it was read: TGTGCCAGTAGTTCTGGACCCGCGGGGACC.

About this clone itself: The read stops 3 residues short of the end of the CDR3; the missing end is completed from the germline J gene. This chain joins TRBV5-1 and TRBJ2-2; D may be TRBD2 (6 bases). The CDR3 runs 14 residues. V lost 0 bases to trimming and J lost 4 bases, with 7 bases between them. In germline, CDR1 is SGHRS, CDR2 YFSETQ. The CDR3 region is CASSLGRGTGELFF. CDR3 DNA (partial): TGCGCCAGCAGCTTGGGGCGGGGCACCGGGGAG.

Notes on this clone: The read is 3 residues too short to cover the CDR3 end, so that end is filled in from the germline J gene. The V call is TRBV5-6, the J call TRBJ2-3; TRBD2 matches 8 bases. Trimming took 2 bases from V and 5 from J; bases not matched to a gene: 1. The CDR3 has 13 amino acids. The germline V gene encodes CDR1 SGHDT and CDR2 YYEEEE. CDR3 region: CASSFAGGDTQYF. CDR3 DNA (partial): TGTGCCAGCAGCTTTGCGGGAGGAGATACG.

Concerning this clone: The read is 3 residues too short to cover the CDR3 end, so that end is filled in from the germline J gene. The V and J genes are TRBV20-1 and TRBJ1-5; TRBD1 aligns across 8 bases. Germline-derived CDR1 and CDR2 are DFQATT and SNEGSKA (reference sequence). V lost 1 base, J lost 4 bases, and 6 bases stayed unmatched. This CDR3 is 15 amino acids long. The sequenced CDR3 bases are TGCAGTGCTAGAGTGGGGACAGGAAAAAATCAGCCC. Its protein is CSARVGTGKNQP. The full-length CDR3 reads as CSARVGTGKNQPQHF.

Points on this clone: The CDR3 is cut off 3 residues early in the read; its end comes from the germline J gene. The chain employs TRBV19 and TRBJ1-2, with 11 nucleotides matching TRBD1. The CDR3 is 15 residues long. Per germline, CDR1 LNHDA and CDR2 SQIVND (reference sequence). V shed 5 bases and J 2 bases; nucleotides not matched to a gene: 4. The CDR3 is CASSVDRGQNYGYTF. The sequenced CDR3 bases are TGTGCCAGTAGTGTGGACAGGGGGCAAAACTATGGC.

On this clone: The read terminates 3 residues before the CDR3 end, so the remaining end is supplied by the germline J gene. V usage is TRBV7-6 and J usage is TRBJ1-4, with 8 bases identical to TRBD1. V was pared by 5 bases and J by 8 bases, with 7 bases of the junction left unmatched. Germline V gene data show CDR1 as SGHVS and CDR2 as FNYEAQ. This CDR3 contains 14 residues. CDR3 DNA, as far as it was read: TGTGCCAGCAGCCACGGACAGGGAGGAGAAAAA. It yields the protein CASSHGQGGEK. The full CDR3 is CASSHGQGGEKLFF. The complete variable domain, with remaining parts taken from reference TRBV7-6 and TRBJ1-4, reads GAGVSQSPRYKVTKRGQDVALRCDPISGHVSLYWYRQALGQGPEFLTYFNYEAQQDKSGLPNDRFSAERPEGSISTLTIQRTEQRDSAMYRCASSHGQGGEKLFFGSGTQLSVL.

As to this clone: The read stops 3 residues short of the end of the CDR3; the missing end is completed from the germline J gene. The rearrangement joins TRBV7-8 to TRBJ1-4, with a possible D match to TRBD1 (5 bases). Germline assignment: CDR1 SGHVS and CDR2 FQNEAQ. The V end lost 5 bases, the J end lost 5 bases, and 18 bases lay between the germline ends. The length of the CDR3 is 16 residues. The DNA read from the CDR3 is TGTGCCAGCAGCCTAAACCCAGGGAGGGAAAATGAAAAA. Translating gives CASSLNPGRENEK. The entire CDR3 protein is CASSLNPGRENEKLFF.

With respect to this clone: The sequence runs out 3 residues before the end of the CDR3; the remainder is reconstructed from the germline J gene. V gene TRBV7-6 combines with J gene TRBJ2-5; 8 bases line up with TRBD1. The CDR3 is made up of 14 amino acids. CDR1 is SGHVS and CDR2 is FNYEAQ in the germline V gene. V gave up 5 bases and J gave up 2 bases; unmatched junction bases: 4. The part of the CDR3 DNA that was read is TGTGCCAGCAGCCTCGGACAGGGACAAGAGACC. Its protein product is CASSLGQGQET. The CDR3 reads in full as CASSLGQGQETQYF.

For this clone: The read ends 3 residues early relative to the CDR3; the germline J gene fills the gap. The chain joins TRBV23-1 to TRBJ1-3; TRBD1 matches at 8 bases. TRBV23-1 is marked as an open reading frame, function uncertain. V lost 0 bases to trimming and J lost 0 bases; unmatched junction nucleotides: 4. This CDR3 has 17 residues. The CDR3 DNA, read in part, is TGCGCCAGCAGTCAATCCCGGACAGGGAGCTCTGGAAACACC. It specifies CASSQSRTGSSGNT. The entire CDR3 reads CASSQSRTGSSGNTIYF.

A remark on this clone: The read is 3 residues too short to cover the CDR3 end, so that end is filled in from the germline J gene. The rearrangement links TRBV30 to TRBJ1-1; perhaps TRBD1 as D (5 bases). Looked up from germline, CDR1 is GTSNPN and CDR2 is SVGIG (reference sequence). Trimming stripped 0 bases from V and 3 bases from J, with 11 bases between. The CDR3 runs 14 residues. The CDR3 sequence is CAWSVRRGYTEAFF. CDR3 bases read: TGTGCCTGGAGTGTACGGCGGGGGTACACTGAA.

Of note for this clone: The CDR3 is cut off 3 residues early in the read; its end comes from the germline J gene. The chain has TRBV7-6 and TRBJ2-2; D might be TRBD2 (6 bases). Trimming cost V 0 bases and J 7 bases, with 6 bases left between them. Germline lookup yields CDR1 SGHVS and CDR2 FNYEAQ. The CDR3 runs 13 residues. The sequenced CDR3 bases are TGTGCCAGCAGCTTAGCCGGGGGCGGGGAG. This codes for CASSLAGGGE. The complete CDR3 reads CASSLAGGGELFF.

About this clone itself: The read is 3 residues too short to cover the CDR3 end, so that end is filled in from the germline J gene. The V and J genes are TRBV7-9 and TRBJ2-5, with D tentatively TRBD1 (6 bases). The CDR3 runs 15 residues. Germline lookup yields CDR1 SEHNR and CDR2 FQNEAQ (reference sequence). Trimming removed 5 bases from V and 5 bases from J, with 18 bases in between. This CDR3 is CASSPRPQGRETQYF. The CDR3 bases that were read are TGTGCCAGCAGCCCCAGACCACAGGGAAGGGAGACC.

Points on this clone: The read ends 3 residues early relative to the CDR3; the germline J gene fills the gap. The J gene is TRBJ2-7, the V gene TRBV18, with 9 bases that match TRBD2. Germline V gene lookup returns CDR1 KGHSH and CDR2 LQKENI. V gave up 11 bases and J gave up 2 bases; unmatched junction bases: 1. The CDR3 consists of 11 residues. The CDR3 is CAGLAPYEQYF. The covered CDR3 bases are TGTGCCGGACTAGCGCCCTACGAG.

For this clone: The read comes to an end 3 residues before the CDR3 does, leaving the germline J gene to fill in the end. The chain recombines TRBV19 with TRBJ1-5; 9 bases are a match to TRBD1. The J segment lost 4 bases and the V segment lost 7 bases, leaving 8 bases of the junction unmatched. The CDR3 sequence is 15 residues long. Germline V lookup: CDR1 LNHDA, CDR2 SQIVND (reference sequence). The covered CDR3 bases are TGTGCCAGTATTTTAACCGGGACAGGGAATCAGCCC. This codes for CASILTGTGNQP. The whole CDR3 reads CASILTGTGNQPQHF.

The CDR3 reads CASSFSSKGQETQYF. The sequenced CDR3 bases are TGTGCCAGCAGCTTCTCCTCGAAGGGCCAAGAGACC. This chain joins TRBV5-6 and TRBJ2-5; D not certain. From the germline J gene comes the end of the CDR3, since the read stops 3 residues before it. This CDR3 region has 15 residues. Trimming removed 2 bases from V and 1 base from J, with 12 bases in between. The V gene's germline CDR1 is SGHDT and CDR2 YYEEEE. Filled out from reference TRBV5-6 and TRBJ2-5, the complete variable domain reads DAGVTQSPTHLIKTRGQQVTLRCSPKSGHDTVSWYQQALGQGPQFIFQYYEEEERQRGNFPDRFSGHQFPNYSSELNVNALLLGDSALYLCASSFSSKGQETQYFGPGTRLLVL.